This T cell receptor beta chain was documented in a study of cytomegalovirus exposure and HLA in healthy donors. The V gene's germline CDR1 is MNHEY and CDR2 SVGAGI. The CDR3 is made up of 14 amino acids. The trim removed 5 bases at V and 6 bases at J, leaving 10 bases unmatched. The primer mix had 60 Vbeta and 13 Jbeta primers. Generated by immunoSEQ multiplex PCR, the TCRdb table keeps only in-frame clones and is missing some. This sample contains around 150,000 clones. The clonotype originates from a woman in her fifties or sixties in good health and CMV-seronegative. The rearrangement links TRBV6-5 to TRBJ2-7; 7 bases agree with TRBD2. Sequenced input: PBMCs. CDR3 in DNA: TGTGCCAGCAGTCTGACTAGCCATACTCCCGAGCAGTACTTC. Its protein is CASSLTSHTPEQYF.